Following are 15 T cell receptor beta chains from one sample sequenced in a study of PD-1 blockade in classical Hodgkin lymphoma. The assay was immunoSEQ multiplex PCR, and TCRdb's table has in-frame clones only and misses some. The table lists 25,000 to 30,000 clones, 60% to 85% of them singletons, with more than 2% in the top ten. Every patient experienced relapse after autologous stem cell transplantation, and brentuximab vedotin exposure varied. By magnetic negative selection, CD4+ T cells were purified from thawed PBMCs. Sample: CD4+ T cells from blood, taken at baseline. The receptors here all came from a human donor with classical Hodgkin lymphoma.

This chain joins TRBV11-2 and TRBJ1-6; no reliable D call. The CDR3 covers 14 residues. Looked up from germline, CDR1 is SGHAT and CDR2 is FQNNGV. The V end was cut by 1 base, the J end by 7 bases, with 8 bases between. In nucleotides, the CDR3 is TGTGCCAGCAGCTTAGCCGGGTGGAATTCACCCCTCCACTTT. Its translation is CASSLAGWNSPLHF.

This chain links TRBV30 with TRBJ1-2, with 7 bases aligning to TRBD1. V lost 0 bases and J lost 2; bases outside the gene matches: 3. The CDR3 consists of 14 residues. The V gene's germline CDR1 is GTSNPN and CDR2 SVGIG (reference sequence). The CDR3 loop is CAWSVGQDNYGYTF. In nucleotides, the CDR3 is TGTGCCTGGAGTGTAGGACAGGACAACTATGGCTACACCTTC. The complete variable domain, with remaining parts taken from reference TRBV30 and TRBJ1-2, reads SQTIHQWPATLVQPVGSPLSLECTVEGTSNPNLYWYRQAAGRGLQLLFYSVGIGQISSEVPQNLSASRPQDRQFILSSKKLLLSDSGFYLCAWSVGQDNYGYTFGSGTRLTVV.

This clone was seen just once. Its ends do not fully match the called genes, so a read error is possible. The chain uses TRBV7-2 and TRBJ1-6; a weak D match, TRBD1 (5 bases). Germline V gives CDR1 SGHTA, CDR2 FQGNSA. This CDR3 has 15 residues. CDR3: CASSIARGPNSPLHF. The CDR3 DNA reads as TGTGCCAGCAGCATAGCCCGGGGACCGAATTCACCCCTCCACTTT. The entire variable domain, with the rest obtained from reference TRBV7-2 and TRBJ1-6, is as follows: GAGVSQSPSNKVTEKGKDVELRCDPISGHTALYWYRQSLGQGLEFLIYFQGNSAPDKSGLPSDRFSAERTGGSVSTLTIQRTQQEDSAVYLCASSIARGPNSPLHFGNGTRLTVT.

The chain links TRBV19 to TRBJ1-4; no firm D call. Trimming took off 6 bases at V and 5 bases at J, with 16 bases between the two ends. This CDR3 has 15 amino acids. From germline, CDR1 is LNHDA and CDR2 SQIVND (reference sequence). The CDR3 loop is CASRDSGETNEKLFF. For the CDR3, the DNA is TGTGCCAGTAGAGACTCCGGGGAAACGAATGAAAAACTGTTTTTT.

In DNA form, the CDR3 reads TGTGCTAGTGGTTTGGCCGATTCTTCACCCCTCCACTTT. It codes for CASGLADSSPLHF. This chain uses TRBV12-5 with TRBJ1-6; D is ambiguous. Trimming removed 1 base from V and 9 bases from J, with 7 bases in between. CDR1 is LGHNT, CDR2 FRNRAP, per germline. The CDR3 sequence is 13 residues long. Using reference TRBV12-5 and TRBJ1-6 for the parts outside the CDR3, the full variable domain is DARVTQTPRHKVTEMGQEVTMRCQPILGHNTVFWYRQTMMQGLELLAYFRNRAPLDDSGMPKDRFSAEMPDATLATLKIQPSEPRDSAVYFCASGLADSSPLHFGNGTRLTVT.

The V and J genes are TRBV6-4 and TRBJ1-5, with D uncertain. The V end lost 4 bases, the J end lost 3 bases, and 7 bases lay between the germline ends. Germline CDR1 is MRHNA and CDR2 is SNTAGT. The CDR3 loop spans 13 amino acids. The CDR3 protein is CASSAESNQPQHF. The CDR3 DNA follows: TGTGCCAGCAGTGCGGAGTCCAATCAGCCCCAGCATTTT.

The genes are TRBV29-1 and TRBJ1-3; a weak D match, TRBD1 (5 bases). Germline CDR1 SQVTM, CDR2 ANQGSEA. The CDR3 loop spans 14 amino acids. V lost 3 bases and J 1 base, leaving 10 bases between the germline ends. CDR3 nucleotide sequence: TGCAGCGTTGACAGGGCACAGTCTGGAAACACCATATATTTT. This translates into CSVDRAQSGNTIYF. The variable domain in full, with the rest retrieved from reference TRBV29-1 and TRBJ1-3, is SAVISQKPSRDICQRGTSLTIQCQVDSQVTMMFWYRQQPGQSLTLIATANQGSEATYESGFVIDKFPISRPNLTFSTLTVSNMSPEDSSIYLCSVDRAQSGNTIYFGEGSWLTVV.

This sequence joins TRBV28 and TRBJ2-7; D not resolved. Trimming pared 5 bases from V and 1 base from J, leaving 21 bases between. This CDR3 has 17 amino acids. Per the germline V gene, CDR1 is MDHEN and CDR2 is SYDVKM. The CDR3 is CASSLNWVLRRSYEQYF. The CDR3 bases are TGTGCCAGCAGTCTCAACTGGGTCCTCCGGCGGTCCTACGAGCAGTACTTC.

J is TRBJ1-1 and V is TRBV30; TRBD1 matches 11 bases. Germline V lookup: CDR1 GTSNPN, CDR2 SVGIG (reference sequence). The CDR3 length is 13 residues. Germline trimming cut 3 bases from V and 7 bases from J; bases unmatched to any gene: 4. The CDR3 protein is CAWSRDRGYEAFF. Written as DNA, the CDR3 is TGTGCCTGGAGCCGGGACAGGGGGTATGAAGCTTTCTTT.

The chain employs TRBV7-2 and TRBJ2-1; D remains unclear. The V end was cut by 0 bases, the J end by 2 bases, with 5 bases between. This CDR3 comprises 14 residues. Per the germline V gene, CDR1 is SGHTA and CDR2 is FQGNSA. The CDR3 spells CASSLAGTYNEQFF. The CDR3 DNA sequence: TGTGCCAGCAGCTTAGCGGGGACCTACAATGAGCAGTTCTTC.

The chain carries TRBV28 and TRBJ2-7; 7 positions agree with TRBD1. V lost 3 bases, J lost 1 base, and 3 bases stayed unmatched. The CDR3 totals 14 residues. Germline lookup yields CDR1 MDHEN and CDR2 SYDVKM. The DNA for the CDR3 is TGTGCCAGCAGTTTGCTGGGACAGTCCTACGAGCAGTACTTC. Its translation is CASSLLGQSYEQYF.

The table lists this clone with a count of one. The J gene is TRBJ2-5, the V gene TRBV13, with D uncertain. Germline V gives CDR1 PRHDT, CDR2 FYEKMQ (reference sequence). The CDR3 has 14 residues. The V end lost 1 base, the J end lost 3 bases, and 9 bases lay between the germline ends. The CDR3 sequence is CASSLVGSEETQYF. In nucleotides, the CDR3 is TGTGCCAGCAGCTTAGTGGGATCGGAAGAGACCCAGTACTTC.

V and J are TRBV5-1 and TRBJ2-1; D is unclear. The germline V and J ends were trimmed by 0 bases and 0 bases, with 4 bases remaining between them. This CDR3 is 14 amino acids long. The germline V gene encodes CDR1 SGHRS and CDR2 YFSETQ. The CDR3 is CASSLGLSYNEQFF. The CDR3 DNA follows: TGCGCCAGCAGCTTGGGGCTCTCCTACAATGAGCAGTTCTTC.

The CDR3 loop is CASSTGTGYNSPLHF. The CDR3 DNA reads as TGTGCCAGCAGCACGGGGACGGGCTATAATTCACCCCTCCACTTT. This chain connects TRBV7-2 to TRBJ1-6, with D possibly matching TRBD1 (5 bases). The ends were cut back, 5 bases at V and 3 bases at J, with 11 bases in the middle. CDR1 and CDR2 from the germline V gene are SGHTA and FQGNSA. The CDR3 extends over 15 amino acids.

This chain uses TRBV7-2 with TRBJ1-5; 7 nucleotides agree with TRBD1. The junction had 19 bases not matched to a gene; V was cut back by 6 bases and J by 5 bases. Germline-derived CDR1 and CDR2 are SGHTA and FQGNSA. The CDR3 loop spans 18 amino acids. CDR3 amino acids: CASSNPSGDSTSHQPQHF. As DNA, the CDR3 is TGTGCCAGCAGTAATCCTTCAGGGGACAGCACAAGTCATCAGCCCCAGCATTTT.